These 13 T cell receptor beta chains share one sample of origin, sequenced in a study of molecular identifiers for immune sequencing clone quantification. TCRdb re-called the PCR reads with MiXCR, one entry per CDR3 protein. The data show about 510,000 distinct CDR3 sequences, around 23% seen once. Sequences were obtained from naive CD8+ T cells from blood, with Jurkat cell RNA spiked in. Subset described: FACS-sorted CD8+CD4-CCR7+CD45RA+ naive T cells. These receptor sequences come from a human donor in good health. Some libraries in this study had Jurkat cell RNA spiked in.

The chain joins TRBV24-1 to TRBJ2-3; D may be TRBD1 (6 bases). V lost 4 bases to trimming and J lost 4 bases, with 8 bases between them. This CDR3 comprises 13 residues. The germline V gene encodes CDR1 KGHDR and CDR2 SFDVKD. CDR3 amino acids: CATSEAGADTQYF. The CDR3 region has the DNA TGTGCCACCAGTGAAGCAGGGGCAGATACGCAGTATTTT.

Of note for this clonotype: A read error is possible here, since a much larger clone lies one base away. The final CDR3 position lacks the conserved phenylalanine or tryptophan, pointing to a likely read error. The gene calls are TRBV2 and TRBJ1-2; 7 positions match TRBD1. Germline-derived CDR1 and CDR2 are SNHLY and FYNNEI. This CDR3 is 16 amino acids long. V was clipped by 6 bases and J by 4 bases; unmatched bases: 14. CDR3 coding DNA: TGTGCCAGCAGAGCTTCCCGGGACAGCACGCTCTATGGCTACACCTTG. Protein product: CASRASRDSTLYGYTL.

This chain uses TRBV4-1 with TRBJ2-7; 11 bases agree with TRBD2. The germline V gene has CDR1 MGHRA and CDR2 YSYEKL. Trimming took 1 base from V and 3 from J; bases not matched to a gene: 2. This CDR3 is 15 amino acids long. As DNA, the CDR3 is TGCGCCAGCAGCCAAGTGACTAGCGGGGACTACGAGCAGTACTTC. Protein product: CASSQVTSGDYEQYF.

This sequence joins TRBV7-6 and TRBJ2-2; 9 nucleotides match TRBD1. Germline V lookup: CDR1 SGHVS, CDR2 FNYEAQ. The CDR3 has 16 amino acids. With V trimmed by 2 bases and J by 7 bases, 8 bases remained unmatched. CDR3 nucleotide sequence: TGTGCCAGCAGCTTATTTCCGGGACAGGGCTGCGGGGAGCTGTTTTTT. Residues: CASSLFPGQGCGELFF.

A note on this clonotype: A read error may produce the germline difference seen at one junction end. CDR3 amino acids: CASSQEVNTETFF. In nucleotides, the CDR3 is TGCGCCAGCAGCCAAGAAGTGAACACTGAAACTTTCTTT. The V and J genes are TRBV4-3 and TRBJ1-1, with D hard to call. From germline, CDR1 is LGHNA and CDR2 YSLEER. The length of the CDR3 is 13 residues.

This rearrangement joins TRBV13 to TRBJ2-2; possible D gene TRBD2, 6 bases. CDR3 length: 14 residues. V lost 2 bases, J lost 8 bases, and 12 bases lay in between. Germline values: CDR1 PRHDT, CDR2 FYEKMQ (reference sequence). CDR3 amino acids: CASSLRGAPGELFF. CDR3 DNA: TGTGCCAGCAGCTTACGCGGGGCGCCTGGGGAGCTGTTTTTT.

This clonotype was found a few times. J is TRBJ2-1 and V is TRBV7-8, with D tentatively TRBD1 or TRBD2 (5 bases each). V was trimmed by 1 base and J by 3 bases, leaving 10 bases between them. This CDR3 comprises 15 residues. Germline V gives CDR1 SGHVS, CDR2 FQNEAQ. CDR3 loop: CASSLVEGFYNEQFF. CDR3 DNA sequence: TGTGCCAGCAGCTTAGTCGAGGGGTTCTACAATGAGCAGTTCTTC.

The chain combines TRBV6-5 with TRBJ1-4; TRBD1 matches at 7 bases. Trimming at V came to 2 bases and at J to 4 bases, leaving 7 bases not matched to a gene. Germline CDR1 and CDR2: MNHEY and SVGAGI. The CDR3 length is 16 residues. The CDR3 is CASSYTTGRINEKLFF. The CDR3 DNA reads as TGTGCCAGCAGTTACACGACAGGGCGGATTAATGAAAAACTGTTTTTT.

CDR3 residues: CASSLPHRGLAHGELFF. CDR3 DNA: TGTGCCAGCAGCTTGCCCCACAGGGGACTAGCCCACGGGGAGCTGTTTTTT. The V gene is TRBV5-6, the J gene TRBJ2-2; TRBD2 matches at 9 bases. The CDR3 sequence is 17 residues long. Germline V gene data show CDR1 as SGHDT and CDR2 as YYEEEE. The V segment lost 1 base and the J segment 7 bases; nucleotides outside the gene matches: 11. The entire variable domain, with the rest obtained from reference TRBV5-6 and TRBJ2-2, is as follows: DAGVTQSPTHLIKTRGQQVTLRCSPKSGHDTVSWYQQALGQGPQFIFQYYEEEERQRGNFPDRFSGHQFPNYSSELNVNALLLGDSALYLCASSLPHRGLAHGELFFGEGSRLTVL.

This clonotype was recorded a few times. This rearrangement joins TRBV20-1 to TRBJ2-3; the D is unclear. V was shortened by 3 bases and J by 4 bases, with 26 bases between the two germline ends. The V gene's germline CDR1 is DFQATT and CDR2 SNEGSKA (reference sequence). The CDR3 length is 18 residues. CDR3 coding DNA: TGCAGTGCTAGGTTGGGCCGGCGAACGGAGCAGTGGCCAGATACGCAGTATTTT. Protein: CSARLGRRTEQWPDTQYF.

There are a few counts of this clonotype. The chain has TRBV27 and TRBJ1-1; TRBD1 might be the D (6 bases). The CDR3 spans 15 residues. Germline V lookup: CDR1 MNHEY, CDR2 SMNVEV (reference sequence). V dropped 6 bases and J dropped 1 base, with 15 bases sitting between them. As DNA, the CDR3 is TGTGCCAGCAGCCTAGCGGGACATCCGAACACTGAAGCTTTCTTT. Its protein is CASSLAGHPNTEAFF.

With regard to this clonotype: A read error is possible here, since a much larger clone lies one base away. This chain joins TRBV4-1 and TRBJ2-3, with 12 positions matching TRBD2. Germline V gene sequence: CDR1 MGHRA, CDR2 YSYEKL. The CDR3 extends over 18 amino acids. Written as DNA, the CDR3 is TGCGCCAGCGGCCAAACTAGCGGGGGGCCCAGAAGCACAGATACGCAGTATTTT. Its translation: CASGQTSGGPRSTDTQYF.

The chain couples TRBV7-9 to TRBJ1-2; TRBD1 is a possible D gene (5 bases). Germline V CDR1 and CDR2: SEHNR, FQNEAQ (reference sequence). The germline V and J ends were trimmed by 4 bases and 4 bases, with 10 bases remaining between them. The CDR3 covers 13 residues. In nucleotides, the CDR3 is TGTGCCAGCAGCTCAGATGACAGCTATGGCTACACCTTC. It yields the protein CASSSDDSYGYTF.